This entry lists 26 T cell receptor beta chains sequenced from one sample in a study of blood T cell repertoires in COVID-19. Repertoires were generated with immunoSEQ multiplex PCR, while TCRdb's copy carries only in-frame clones and drops some. The sample holds about 280,000 clones, roughly 80% seen once. Material for sequencing was PBMCs or T cells enriched from blood (not recorded which). The receptors shown here come from a middle-aged man who had been exposed to COVID-19.

This clone has a single count. The chain is built from TRBV6-2 or TRBV6-3 and TRBJ1-4; D gene uncertain. The germline CDR1 and CDR2 sequences are MNHEY and SVGEGT. This CDR3 spans 19 amino acids. V dropped 5 bases and J dropped 0 bases, with 22 bases sitting between them. CDR3 DNA sequence: TGTGCCAGCAGTCACCTCGCCGGCGGATACATCACAACTAATGAAAAACTGTTTTTT. Translated: CASSHLAGGYITTNEKLFF.

The CDR3 bases are TGTGCCACCAGGGGGGGGAATGAGCAGTTCTTC. It specifies CATRGGNEQFF. The chain combines TRBV12-3 or TRBV12-4 with TRBJ2-1; perhaps D is TRBD1 or TRBD2 (7 bases each). Trimming pared 10 bases from V and 7 bases from J, leaving 11 bases between. This CDR3 contains 11 residues.

The chain combines TRBV19 with TRBJ2-3; possibly TRBD2 for D (6 bases). This CDR3 region has 15 residues. V lost 5 bases, J lost 1 base, and 13 bases lay in between. The germline gives CDR1 LNHDA, CDR2 SQIVND (reference sequence). The CDR3 is CASSPWDLGTDTQYF. The CDR3 coding sequence is TGTGCCAGTAGTCCCTGGGACTTGGGCACAGATACGCAGTATTTT.

The chain has TRBV6-2 or TRBV6-3 and TRBJ1-4; D call uncertain. Germline V gene sequence: CDR1 MNHEY, CDR2 SVGEGT. Between the trimmed V and J ends, which lost 2 bases and 10 bases, there was a span of 14 bases. This CDR3 is built from 14 residues. CDR3 protein: CASSYGATAGKLFF. As DNA, the CDR3 is TGTGCCAGCAGTTACGGAGCCACCGCGGGAAAACTGTTTTTT.

This chain uses TRBV30 with TRBJ1-5; D ambiguous. The germline V and J ends were trimmed by 7 bases and 2 bases, with 15 bases remaining between them. The CDR3 is 14 amino acids. The germline gives CDR1 GTSNPN, CDR2 SVGIG (reference sequence). CDR3 bases: TGTGCCTCCTCTGAGAGTGGTGGCAATCAGCCCCAGCATTTT. It specifies CASSESGGNQPQHF.

The chain uses TRBV19 and TRBJ1-1; D gene ambiguous. The V gene lost 5 bases and the J gene lost 0 bases, with 16 bases spanning the gap. The CDR3 contains 16 residues. Germline-derived CDR1 and CDR2 are LNHDA and SQIVND (reference sequence). CDR3: CASSLGFWRVNTEAFF. CDR3 nucleotide sequence: TGTGCCAGTAGTCTTGGCTTCTGGCGGGTGAACACTGAAGCTTTCTTT.

The gene calls are TRBV6-5 and TRBJ1-5; 7 positions agree with TRBD1. The V gene's germline CDR1 is MNHEY and CDR2 SVGAGI. CDR3 length: 12 residues. After removal of 9 bases from V and 5 bases from J, the junction contained 4 bases not matched to a gene. CDR3 region: CASGTDYQPQHF. The CDR3 nucleotides are TGTGCCAGTGGGACAGACTATCAGCCCCAGCATTTT.

CDR3: CASSLPLSGGTDTQYF. The CDR3 nucleotides are TGTGCCAGCAGCTTACCACTAAGCGGGGGCACAGATACGCAGTATTTT. This chain links TRBV11-3 with TRBJ2-3; TRBD2 matches at 7 bases. From germline, CDR1 is SGHNT and CDR2 YENEEA. V shed 2 bases and J 1 base; nucleotides not matched to a gene: 6. This CDR3 has 16 amino acids.

This chain connects TRBV2 to TRBJ1-5, with 11 nucleotides matching TRBD1. Per the germline V gene, CDR1 is SNHLY and CDR2 is FYNNEI. J was trimmed by 4 bases and V by 4 bases; bases with no gene match: 0. The CDR3 runs 14 residues. The CDR3 region is CASSGDRGNQPQHF. The CDR3 region has the DNA TGTGCCAGCAGTGGGGACAGGGGGAATCAGCCCCAGCATTTT.

The rearrangement uses TRBV27 and TRBJ2-1; 7 bases map to TRBD2. Germline V lookup: CDR1 MNHEY, CDR2 SMNVEV (reference sequence). The length of the CDR3 is 16 residues. V trimming: 3 bases; J trimming: 3 bases; junction bases outside the gene matches: 8. Written as DNA, the CDR3 is TGTGCCAGCAGTTTCGCTGGGGGGGTGAGCTACAATGAGCAGTTCTTC. It yields the protein CASSFAGGVSYNEQFF.

The gene calls are TRBV23-1 and TRBJ1-2; possible D gene TRBD1, 6 bases. TRBV23-1 is filed as an ORF, its function uncertain. The CDR3 is made up of 15 amino acids. V dropped 7 bases and J dropped 0 bases, with 15 bases sitting between them. The DNA of the CDR3 is TGCGCCAGCATTCCCGGACAGACGTCTAACTATGGCTACACCTTC. Protein sequence: CASIPGQTSNYGYTF.

The chain recombines TRBV11-2 with TRBJ1-1, with a tentative D call TRBD1 (5 bases). CDR1 and CDR2 from the germline V gene are SGHAT and FQNNGV. The CDR3 has 13 amino acids. Trimming stripped 5 bases from V and 0 bases from J, with 7 bases between. CDR3 coding DNA: TGTGCCAGCAGCCCGACAGTGAACACTGAAGCTTTCTTT. Amino acid sequence: CASSPTVNTEAFF.

The chain recombines TRBV24-1 with TRBJ1-2, with 8 bases matching TRBD1. The germline V gene encodes CDR1 KGHDR and CDR2 SFDVKD. The CDR3 consists of 16 residues. J gave up 4 bases and V 3 bases, and 9 bases lay outside the gene matches. The CDR3 coding sequence is TGTGCCACCAGTGATAGACAGGGGAGGGACCTCTATGGCTACACCTTC. Residues: CATSDRQGRDLYGYTF.

Only a few counts were recorded for this clone. The chain uses TRBV28 and TRBJ1-2; D is unclear. CDR3 length: 13 residues. Germline lookup yields CDR1 MDHEN and CDR2 SYDVKM. The V gene lost 2 bases and the J gene lost 5 bases, with 9 bases spanning the gap. The CDR3 protein is CASSLGGSYGYTF. The CDR3 nucleotides are TGTGCCAGCAGTTTAGGAGGGTCATATGGCTACACCTTC.

This clone has only a few counts. Other DNA sequences from this sample encode an identical CDR3 as well. The chain joins TRBV6-5 to TRBJ1-2; 7 bases line up with TRBD1. Germline V CDR1 and CDR2: MNHEY, SVGAGI. The CDR3 spans 14 residues. V dropped 2 bases and J dropped 3; count of bases not matched to a gene: 3. The CDR3 is CASSYRGLYYGYTF. The CDR3 DNA sequence: TGTGCCAGCAGTTACAGGGGGCTATACTATGGCTACACCTTC.

The rearrangement joins TRBV2 to TRBJ2-2; maybe TRBD1 (6 bases). Germline CDR1 and CDR2: SNHLY and FYNNEI. V was pared by 8 bases and J by 6 bases, with 13 bases between. The CDR3 totals 13 residues. The CDR3 bases are TGTGCCAGCCTGGGACAAATTGCCGGGGAGCTGTTTTTT. Its protein is CASLGQIAGELFF. Supplemented by reference TRBV2 and TRBJ2-2, the full variable domain reads EPEVTQTPSHQVTQMGQEVILRCVPISNHLYFYWYRQILGQKVEFLVSFYNNEISEKSEIFDDQFSVERPDGSNFTLKIRSTKLEDSAMYFCASLGQIAGELFFGEGSRLTVL.

The J gene is TRBJ2-1, the V gene TRBV2; 7 bases map to TRBD1. V gave up 6 bases and J gave up 1 base; unmatched junction bases: 6. CDR1 SNHLY and CDR2 FYNNEI come from the germline V gene. The CDR3 extends over 15 amino acids. CDR3 protein: CASRAPGQSYNEQFF. CDR3 DNA: TGTGCCAGCAGGGCACCGGGACAGTCCTACAATGAGCAGTTCTTC.

The chain recombines TRBV5-5 with TRBJ1-3; D unclear. Trimming removed 3 bases from V and 4 bases from J, with 11 bases in between. Germline-derived CDR1 and CDR2 are SGHKS and YYEKEE (reference sequence). The CDR3 extends over 14 amino acids. The CDR3 nucleotides are TGTGCCAGCAGCTCCCAAATCCTAGGAAACACCATATATTTT. This translates into CASSSQILGNTIYF.

The rearrangement links TRBV7-9 to TRBJ2-7; 8 bases align to TRBD2. This CDR3 has 18 amino acids. The ends lost 7 bases at V and 3 bases at J; junction bases unmatched: 20. From germline, CDR1 is SEHNR and CDR2 FQNEAQ (reference sequence). CDR3 DNA: TGTGCCAGCATTGTCTCTGGAAGCAGCGGGAGTGAACACTACGAGCAGTACTTC. The encoded protein is CASIVSGSSGSEHYEQYF.

In this sample, this clone turned up a few times. The V gene is TRBV12-5, the J gene TRBJ2-3, with 7 bases matching TRBD2. This CDR3 region has 18 residues. J gave up 2 bases and V 6 bases, and 17 bases lay outside the gene matches. The germline CDR1 and CDR2 sequences are LGHNT and FRNRAP. Here the CDR3 DNA reads TGTGCTAGTGGGGAATTCCGAGGACTAGGCTTCTTCACAGATACGCAGTATTTT. Translation gives CASGEFRGLGFFTDTQYF.

The V gene is TRBV6-1, the J gene TRBJ2-5, with 10 bases lining up with TRBD2. The ends lost 4 bases at V and 3 bases at J; junction bases unmatched: 14. Germline CDR1 and CDR2: MNHNS and SASEGT. The CDR3 is 18 amino acids. CDR3 residues: CASSVGARVLAGKETQYF. DNA of the CDR3: TGTGCCAGCAGTGTGGGGGCAAGAGTACTAGCGGGAAAAGAGACCCAGTACTTC.

The V gene is TRBV7-9, the J gene TRBJ2-2; 7 nucleotides match TRBD1. CDR3 length: 14 amino acids. V gave up 4 bases and J gave up 3 bases; unmatched junction bases: 2. CDR1 and CDR2 from the germline V gene are SEHNR and FQNEAQ (reference sequence). DNA of the CDR3: TGTGCCAGCAGCTGGGACAGCGACACCGGGGAGCTGTTTTTT. Protein: CASSWDSDTGELFF.

V gene TRBV7-9 combines with J gene TRBJ1-2, with D uncertain. In germline, CDR1 is SEHNR, CDR2 FQNEAQ (reference sequence). Trimming stripped 5 bases from V and 10 bases from J, with 11 bases between. The CDR3 runs to 11 residues. CDR3 DNA sequence: TGTGCCAGCAGCGGCATTGCTGACTACACCTTC. The encoded protein is CASSGIADYTF.

This clone was counted at least ten times. The chain carries TRBV19 and TRBJ1-1; a possible D gene is TRBD1 (5 bases). The V end was cut by 6 bases, the J end by 7 bases, with 18 bases between. CDR3 length: 14 amino acids. Germline values: CDR1 LNHDA, CDR2 SQIVND (reference sequence). In nucleotides, the CDR3 is TGTGCCAGTAGCGATCAGGGAGGGTATGATGAAGCTTTCTTT. It is translated as CASSDQGGYDEAFF.

V and J are TRBV18 and TRBJ1-1, with TRBD1 matching over 10 bases. Germline trimming cut 4 bases from V and 3 bases from J; bases unmatched to any gene: 14. Per germline, CDR1 KGHSH and CDR2 LQKENI. The length of the CDR3 is 18 residues. The CDR3 reads CASSQSLTGTGADTEAFF. For the CDR3, the DNA is TGTGCCAGCTCACAATCACTGACCGGGACAGGGGCGGACACTGAAGCTTTCTTT.

This clone showed up just once. The chain combines TRBV30 with TRBJ2-3, with 7 bases matching TRBD1. The CDR3 sequence is 15 residues long. CDR1 GTSNPN and CDR2 SVGIG come from the germline V gene (reference sequence). Losses at the gene ends were 4 bases for V and 0 bases for J; bases not matched to a gene: 7. Here the CDR3 reads CAWTVTGASTDTQYF. CDR3 DNA: TGTGCCTGGACGGTAACAGGGGCTAGCACAGATACGCAGTATTTT. Drawing the rest from reference TRBV30 and TRBJ2-3, the complete variable domain is SQTIHQWPATLVQPVGSPLSLECTVEGTSNPNLYWYRQAAGRGLQLLFYSVGIGQISSEVPQNLSASRPQDRQFILSSKKLLLSDSGFYLCAWTVTGASTDTQYFGPGTRLTVL.